Below are 30 T cell receptor beta chains sequenced from a single sample in a study of T cells in Graves' hyperthyroidism and ophthalmopathy (dated by TCRdb to between 2018 and 2020). The library came from multiplex PCR. The sample was run on an Illumina HiSeq 2000. TCR beta CDR3 regions were amplified from RNA transcripts. The TCR CDR3 was subjected to a first round of RT-PCR using the HTBI primer set and the Qiagen OneStep RT-PCR kit. TCRdb cleaned the public reads at Q25 with fastp, built clones with MiXCR and kept in-frame beta chains. Duplicate CDR3 protein sequences are folded into a single record with the most common DNA and genes. This sample holds almost 350,000 distinct CDR3 sequences; approximately 18% were observed only once. 15% to 17% of the sample rests with the top ten. Input material: blood. The source is a woman aged 40 to 55 with Graves' ophthalmopathy.

This clonotype was recorded at least ten times. The gene calls are TRBV20-1 and TRBJ2-5; TRBD2 aligns across 8 bases. Germline V CDR1 and CDR2: DFQATT, SNEGSKA (reference sequence). Trimming at V came to 6 bases and at J to 0 bases, leaving 3 bases not matched to a gene. This CDR3 is built from 13 residues. The CDR3 is CSACSGNQETQYF. In DNA, the CDR3 is TGCAGTGCCTGTAGCGGGAACCAAGAGACCCAGTACTTC.

The CDR3 DNA follows: TGTGCCAGCAGCCAAGGGGGACAGGGAAGGACTGAAGCTTTCTTT. Translating it yields CASSQGGQGRTEAFF. The rearrangement joins TRBV3-1 to TRBJ1-1, with 9 positions matching TRBD1. CDR1 is LGHDT, CDR2 YNNKEL, per germline (reference sequence). The ends lost 1 base at V and 5 bases at J; junction bases unmatched: 5. This CDR3 contains 15 residues.

This clonotype was counted between two and nine times. The chain links TRBV5-1 to TRBJ2-1; 13 bases line up with TRBD2. CDR1 SGHRS and CDR2 YFSETQ come from the germline V gene. Trimming cost V 3 bases and J 9 bases; bases outside gene matches: 15. The CDR3 has 18 amino acids. DNA for the CDR3: TGCGCCAGCAGCTCAGGACTAGCGGGAGAATTCCCGGTCGGTGAGCAGTTCTTC. Its translation: CASSSGLAGEFPVGEQFF.

This clonotype has a count of ten or more. V usage is TRBV25-1 and J usage is TRBJ2-7, with 9 nucleotides matching TRBD1. V trimming: 1 base; J trimming: 4 bases; junction bases outside the gene matches: 20. The CDR3 has 20 residues. Germline V gene data show CDR1 as MGHDK and CDR2 as SYGVNS. DNA for the CDR3: TGTGCCAGCAGTGAATCTTACCGGGACAGGGATTCCGCCCCTTCATACGAGCAGTACTTC. Its translation: CASSESYRDRDSAPSYEQYF.

The rearrangement uses TRBV2 and TRBJ2-5; 11 bases line up with TRBD1. This CDR3 spans 16 amino acids. J lost 4 bases, V lost 7 bases, and 11 bases had no gene match. Germline CDR1 SNHLY, CDR2 FYNNEI. CDR3 bases: TGTGCCAGCATTCGGACAGGGGGCGGCCCCGGAGAGACCCAGTACTTC. Residues: CASIRTGGGPGETQYF.

In its sample, this clonotype was seen many times. The chain recombines TRBV15 with TRBJ2-7; 11 nucleotides agree with TRBD2. There are 15 residues in the CDR3. The germline V gene encodes CDR1 LNHNV and CDR2 YYDKDF (reference sequence). J gave up 5 bases and V 0 bases, and 3 bases lay outside the gene matches. In nucleotides, the CDR3 is TGTGCCACCAGCAGAGAGACTAGCGGGATGCACGAGCAGTACTTC. As protein: CATSRETSGMHEQYF.

This clonotype has at least ten counts. The chain links TRBV12-3 or TRBV12-4 to TRBJ1-1, with D unclear. The CDR3 spans 14 residues. Trimming left V 3 bases short and J 1 base short, with 9 bases between. CDR3 bases: TGTGCCAGCAGTTTCCTAGACCGGAACACTGAAGCTTTCTTT. Translation gives CASSFLDRNTEAFF.

This chain links TRBV7-3 with TRBJ2-2; the match to TRBD1 covers 10 bases. The junction had 6 bases not matched to a gene; V was cut back by 5 bases and J by 6 bases. The germline CDR1 and CDR2 sequences are SGHTA and FQGTGA. This CDR3 contains 15 residues. CDR3 coding DNA: TGTGCCAGCAGCGAGGGGGACAGGGGCGCCGGGGAGCTGTTTTTT. Its protein product is CASSEGDRGAGELFF.

This clonotype was detected many times. The V gene is TRBV9, the J gene TRBJ1-1; possibly TRBD1 for D (5 bases). Germline V gives CDR1 SGDLS, CDR2 YYNGEE. This CDR3 is built from 13 residues. Trimming removed 5 bases at V and 2 bases at J, with 10 bases between. This chain's CDR3 is CASSKGPNTEAFF. Here the CDR3 DNA reads TGTGCCAGCAGTAAGGGACCCAACACTGAAGCTTTCTTT.

This clonotype has ten or more counts. The gene calls are TRBV12-3 or TRBV12-4 and TRBJ1-5; 7 bases align to TRBD1. The CDR3 is made up of 19 amino acids. Trimming cost V 2 bases and J 3 bases; bases outside gene matches: 16. CDR3 sequence reads: CASSLSDRVVQTYNQPQHF. As DNA, the CDR3 is TGTGCCAGCAGTTTAAGTGACAGGGTGGTTCAGACCTACAATCAGCCCCAGCATTTT.

This rearrangement joins TRBV6-2 or TRBV6-3 to TRBJ2-4; D might be TRBD2 (5 bases). V was shortened by 7 bases and J by 0 bases, with 28 bases between the two germline ends. This CDR3 comprises 20 residues. In germline, CDR1 is MNHEY, CDR2 SVGEGT. The DNA of the CDR3 is TGTGCCAGCAACAGAAGTTTAGGCAGCGGATCGCTAAAAGCCAAAAACATTCAGTACTTC. Translated: CASNRSLGSGSLKAKNIQYF.

There are many counts of this clonotype. The chain is built from TRBV20-1 and TRBJ2-4; TRBD2 is a possible D gene (5 bases). The germline CDR1 and CDR2 sequences are DFQATT and SNEGSKA (reference sequence). V was trimmed by 6 bases and J by 9 bases, leaving 18 bases between them. CDR3 length: 13 residues. In DNA form, the CDR3 reads TGCAGTGCCCCACGAGGGAACTGGGGCATTCAGTACTTC. Protein product: CSAPRGNWGIQYF.

This clonotype was counted at least ten times. The chain recombines TRBV9 with TRBJ2-5; tentatively, D is TRBD1 or TRBD2 (6 bases each). V lost 0 bases, J lost 3 bases, and 18 bases lay in between. Per germline, CDR1 SGDLS and CDR2 YYNGEE. The CDR3 length is 17 residues. CDR3 nucleotides: TGTGCCAGCAGCGTAGATGACCCCGGGGGCCTAAAAGAGACCCAGTACTTC. Amino acids: CASSVDDPGGLKETQYF.

The sample holds many counts of this clonotype. The J gene is TRBJ2-7, the V gene TRBV5-5; possible D gene TRBD2, 7 bases. Germline CDR1 and CDR2: SGHKS and YYEKEE (reference sequence). The CDR3 is made up of 15 amino acids. Trimming took 4 bases from V and 3 from J, leaving 17 bases between them. DNA for the CDR3: TGTGCCAGCAGCACAGCGGGACAAAACTACTACGAGCAGTACTTC. Encoded protein: CASSTAGQNYYEQYF.

Ten or more counts support this clonotype. The chain uses TRBV28 and TRBJ2-7; D not resolved. Germline loops: CDR1 MDHEN, CDR2 SYDVKM. This CDR3 region has 11 residues. Trimming removed 6 bases from V and 5 bases from J, with 8 bases in between. In DNA, the CDR3 is TGTGCCAGCAGGGACCCCAACGAGCAGTACTTC. As protein: CASRDPNEQYF.

The chain is built from TRBV5-1 and TRBJ1-6; D call uncertain. The CDR3 contains 15 residues. The V gene lost 3 bases and the J gene lost 10 bases, with 17 bases spanning the gap. Germline-derived CDR1 and CDR2 are SGHRS and YFSETQ. The CDR3 region is CASSSGLRSGSPLHF. Written as DNA, the CDR3 is TGCGCCAGCAGCTCGGGTCTTAGGAGCGGGTCACCCCTCCACTTT. The variable domain in full, with the rest retrieved from reference TRBV5-1 and TRBJ1-6, is KAGVTQTPRYLIKTRGQQVTLSCSPISGHRSVSWYQQTPGQGLQFLFEYFSETQRNKGNFPGRFSGRQFSNSRSEMNVSTLELGDSALYLCASSSGLRSGSPLHFGNGTRLTVT.

This clonotype occurred many times. One end of the junction does not line up with germline, which may come from a read error. The chain combines TRBV27 with TRBJ1-2; no reliable D call. The CDR3 sequence is 13 residues long. CDR1 is MNHEY and CDR2 is SMNVEV in the germline V gene (reference sequence). CDR3 nucleotide sequence: TGTGCCAGCAGTAGTCTAGATAACTATGGCTACGCCTTC. Encoded protein: CASSSLDNYGYAF.

This clonotype has a count of ten or more. The rearrangement uses TRBV28 and TRBJ2-5; 9 nucleotides align to TRBD1. The CDR3 length is 15 residues. Germline V gives CDR1 MDHEN, CDR2 SYDVKM. The V and J ends lost 3 bases and 5 bases, in that order; junction bases with no gene match: 7. Written as DNA, the CDR3 is TGTGCCAGCAGTTTGGAACAGGGGGCCGGGGAGACCCAGTACTTC. It yields the protein CASSLEQGAGETQYF.

This clonotype appeared many times. This chain links TRBV6-1 with TRBJ2-5; the match to TRBD1 covers 10 bases. Germline V lookup: CDR1 MNHNS, CDR2 SASEGT. The V gene end was trimmed by 7 bases and the J gene end by 5 bases; junction bases not matched to a gene: 7. This CDR3 region has 14 residues. The CDR3 region has the DNA TGTGCCAGCAACCCGGGACAGGGGCTCGAGACCCAGTACTTC. This gives the protein CASNPGQGLETQYF.

This clonotype was seen repeatedly, ten times or more. CDR3 region: CASTGLSYEQYF. CDR3 bases: TGTGCCAGCACGGGGCTCTCCTACGAGCAGTACTTC. The chain recombines TRBV6-1 with TRBJ2-7; either TRBD1 or TRBD2 may supply D (5 bases each). The germline V and J ends were trimmed by 7 bases and 0 bases, with 7 bases remaining between them. The germline gives CDR1 MNHNS, CDR2 SASEGT. The CDR3 runs to 12 residues.

This clonotype was seen a handful of times. J is TRBJ2-2 and V is TRBV30, with D possibly matching TRBD2 (6 bases). Germline CDR1 GTSNPN, CDR2 SVGIG (reference sequence). The CDR3 is 15 amino acids. Trimming removed 0 bases from V and 7 bases from J, with 15 bases in between. This CDR3 reads CAWSVLVGGVGELFF. The CDR3 nucleotides read TGTGCCTGGAGTGTGTTAGTGGGAGGCGTCGGGGAGCTGTTTTTT.

The rearrangement links TRBV2 to TRBJ1-5, with TRBD1 matching over 7 bases. The CDR3 totals 15 residues. Germline CDR1 is SNHLY and CDR2 is FYNNEI. Losses at the gene ends were 6 bases for V and 2 bases for J; bases not matched to a gene: 7. The CDR3 DNA follows: TGTGCCAGCAGCAACAGGGGTATGGGCAATCAGCCCCAGCATTTT. Its translation: CASSNRGMGNQPQHF.

In its sample, this clonotype was seen many times. The chain employs TRBV10-3 and TRBJ2-7, with 11 nucleotides matching TRBD1. Trimming took 8 bases from V and 6 from J; bases not matched to a gene: 3. In germline, CDR1 is ENHRY, CDR2 SYGVKD. This CDR3 has 12 residues. In DNA, the CDR3 is TGTGCCATCGGGACAGGGGGTACCGAGCAGTACTTC. This sequence encodes CAIGTGGTEQYF.

There are many counts of this clonotype. The rearrangement joins TRBV18 to TRBJ2-7; 9 bases are a match to TRBD2. Germline CDR1 KGHSH, CDR2 LQKENI. This CDR3 is 16 amino acids long. The junction had 5 bases not matched to a gene; V was cut back by 1 base and J by 1 base. CDR3: CASSPRPSGTSYEQYF. Written as DNA, the CDR3 is TGTGCCAGCTCACCACGGCCTAGCGGGACTTCCTACGAGCAGTACTTC.

This clonotype was seen repeatedly, ten times or more. The J gene is TRBJ2-7, the V gene TRBV7-2; D not certain. This CDR3 is 13 amino acids long. V was shortened by 4 bases and J by 4 bases, with 11 bases between the two germline ends. The V gene's germline CDR1 is SGHTA and CDR2 FQGNSA. CDR3 in DNA: TGTGCCAGCAGCTCCCGACTGGCTTACGAGCAGTACTTC. Amino acids: CASSSRLAYEQYF.

V and J are TRBV19 and TRBJ1-2; TRBD1 is a possible D gene (5 bases). Germline CDR1 is LNHDA and CDR2 is SQIVND (reference sequence). The V gene lost 4 bases and the J gene lost 4 bases, with 13 bases spanning the gap. CDR3 size: 14 residues. This chain's CDR3 is CASSTTGAGYGYTF. CDR3 sequence (DNA): TGTGCCAGTAGTACAACAGGAGCCGGCTATGGCTACACCTTC.

This clonotype was detected many times. The V gene is TRBV6-1, the J gene TRBJ1-2, with D perhaps matching TRBD1 (5 bases). Trimming removed 5 bases at V and 2 bases at J, with 18 bases between. The CDR3 sequence is 16 residues long. In germline, CDR1 is MNHNS, CDR2 SASEGT. The CDR3 sequence: CASSKSGTQTNYGYTF. The CDR3 DNA reads as TGTGCCAGCAGTAAATCCGGGACTCAAACGAACTATGGCTACACCTTC.

This clonotype has just a few counts. V gene TRBV5-4 combines with J gene TRBJ1-3; D gene uncertain. Germline CDR1 is SGHNT and CDR2 is YYREEE (reference sequence). Trimming removed 4 bases from V and 0 bases from J, with 8 bases in between. The CDR3 length is 14 residues. As DNA, the CDR3 is TGTGCCAGCAGCACCCGGCACTCTGGAAACACCATATATTTT. This sequence encodes CASSTRHSGNTIYF.

This clonotype occurred many times. This rearrangement joins TRBV19 to TRBJ1-5; D is perhaps TRBD1 (6 bases). Germline V gene data show CDR1 as LNHDA and CDR2 as SQIVND (reference sequence). V lost 11 bases, J lost 5 bases, and 22 bases lay in between. The CDR3 extends over 15 amino acids. CDR3 in amino acids: CASRGAGRLYQPQHF. The CDR3 nucleotides are TGTGCCTCTAGGGGGGCCGGAAGGCTATATCAGCCCCAGCATTTT. Combining the CDR3 with reference TRBV19 and TRBJ1-5 gives the whole variable domain DGGITQSPKYLFRKEGQNVTLSCEQNLNHDAMYWYRQDPGQGLRLIYYSQIVNDFQKGDIAEGYSVSREKKESFPLTVTSAQKNPTAFYLCASRGAGRLYQPQHFGDGTRLSIL.

The chain links TRBV30 to TRBJ2-6; possible D gene TRBD1, 7 bases. The CDR3 covers 15 residues. Trimming took 7 bases from V and 0 from J, leaving 13 bases between them. In germline, CDR1 is GTSNPN, CDR2 SVGIG (reference sequence). The CDR3 DNA reads as TGTGCCTCAGGGGGGCTAAGCTCTGGGGCCAACGTCCTGACTTTC. Residues: CASGGLSSGANVLTF.